This is a list of T cell receptor beta chains from one sample in a study of cytomegalovirus exposure and HLA in healthy donors. TCRdb's copy holds only in-frame clones and misses some; the assay was immunoSEQ multiplex PCR. The sample consists of 210,000 or so clones, over 60% of them appearing once. The material sequenced was PBMCs. All receptors derive from a man between 40 and 49 years old in good health and CMV-seronegative. CDR3s include the opening cysteine and the closing phenylalanine or tryptophan. Fields, in order: V gene, CDR3 length, CDR3 protein.

TRBV18,14,CASSPRDRVGDQYF
TRBV7-6,14,CASSLGSGNEKLFF
TRBV5-6,14,CASSLSSGTHEQYF
TRBV2,16,CASSEAGQYPYNEQFF
TRBV19,13,CASNSGRGNEQFF
TRBV6-6,13,CASSRQGVDEQYF
TRBV27,16,CASSTRLAGGYNEQFF
TRBV18,13,CASSKIQGYEQYF
TRBV4-2,18,CASSQGASGGAGADTQYF
TRBV4-1,14,CASSQELRYNEQFF
TRBV5-6,13,CASSLLSNQPQHF
TRBV7-6,18,CASSLSGLAGGRTDTQYF